What follows are 9 T cell receptor beta chains derived from one specimen sequenced in a study of human T cells and chemical hapten exposure. As for time point: patch test 3, about 24 weeks after DPC sensitization. Indicated treatment: therapeutic diphenylcyclopropenone sensitization with weekly scalp DPC. MiXCR, run by TCRdb on the RACE reads, gives a single entry per CDR3 protein. Counted here are 45,000 to 60,000 distinct CDR3 sequences, roughly 12% occurring once; the ten biggest clones make up 2.4%. The material was whole blood, obtained in connection with sensitization to the hapten diphenylcyclopropenone (DPC). The source is a young man with alopecia areata. Some clones in this sample may be carry-over from other donors' samples.

The rearrangement links TRBV7-3 to TRBJ2-1, with D possibly matching TRBD1 (5 bases). Germline CDR1 SGHTA, CDR2 FQGTGA. This CDR3 comprises 15 residues. V was trimmed by 5 bases and J by 3 bases, leaving 14 bases between them. CDR3 bases: TGTGCCAGCAGCCCAGGGAATGGGGTCTACAATGAGCAGTTCTTC. Its protein product is CASSPGNGVYNEQFF.

This clonotype was seen a few times. The rearrangement links TRBV3-1 to TRBJ1-5; no firm D call. Looked up from germline, CDR1 is LGHDT and CDR2 is YNNKEL (reference sequence). V lost 2 bases to trimming and J lost 1 base, with 6 bases between them. The CDR3 is 14 amino acids. CDR3 bases: TGTGCCAGCAGCCAACGTGGGAGCAATCAGCCCCAGCATTTT. Protein: CASSQRGSNQPQHF. The full variable domain, its missing parts supplied by reference TRBV3-1 and TRBJ1-5, is DTAVSQTPKYLVTQMGNDKSIKCEQNLGHDTMYWYKQDSKKFLKIMFSYNNKELIINETVPNRFSPKSPDKAHLNLHINSLELGDSAVYFCASSQRGSNQPQHFGDGTRLSIL.

The chain recombines TRBV5-4 with TRBJ1-3; D unclear. The germline gives CDR1 SGHNT, CDR2 YYREEE (reference sequence). CDR3 length equals 15 residues. V lost 3 bases to trimming and J lost 0 bases, with 10 bases between them. The DNA of the CDR3 is TGTGCCAGCAGCTCCGGACGTTCCTCTGGAAACACCATATATTTT. Protein sequence: CASSSGRSSGNTIYF. Full variable domain (remainder filled in from reference TRBV5-4 and TRBJ1-3): ETGVTQSPTHLIKTRGQQVTLRCSSQSGHNTVSWYQQALGQGPQFIFQYYREEENGRGNFPPRFSGLQFPNYSSELNVNALELDDSALYLCASSSGRSSGNTIYFGEGSWLTVV.

This clonotype has a count of ten or more. The chain is built from TRBV2 and TRBJ2-3; D assignment may be TRBD1 or TRBD2 (5 bases each). V lost 7 bases and J lost 0, with 17 bases in between. The CDR3 has 16 amino acids. The V gene's germline CDR1 is SNHLY and CDR2 FYNNEI. The chain's CDR3 is CASTGSGTASTDTQYF. DNA of the CDR3: TGTGCCAGCACCGGTTCCGGGACGGCTAGCACAGATACGCAGTATTTT.

Many counts were recorded for this clonotype. The chain is built from TRBV6-5 and TRBJ2-5; TRBD1 matches at 9 bases. CDR1 is MNHEY, CDR2 SVGAGI, per germline. The CDR3 consists of 14 residues. The trim removed 6 bases at V and 5 bases at J, leaving 7 bases unmatched. CDR3 sequence (DNA): TGTGCCAGCAGGGGACAGGGCGCAGTGGAGACCCAGTACTTC. Translating it yields CASRGQGAVETQYF.

This clonotype appeared a few times. The V gene is TRBV6-5, the J gene TRBJ1-6, with D possibly matching TRBD1 (6 bases). Trimming shortened V by 6 bases and J by 6 bases, and 15 bases separated the two germline ends. The CDR3 loop spans 15 amino acids. Germline V gene sequence: CDR1 MNHEY, CDR2 SVGAGI. CDR3 nucleotides: TGTGCCAGCAGCAAAGACAGGCTGGGTAATTCACCCCTCCACTTT. It yields the protein CASSKDRLGNSPLHF.

Note on this clonotype: This could be a read error, since a much larger clone is one nucleotide away. This chain connects TRBV29-1 to TRBJ2-1; TRBD1 matches 12 bases. The CDR3 is 14 residues long. The germline CDR1 and CDR2 sequences are SQVTM and ANQGSEA. The CDR3 DNA reads TGCAGCGTTGAGGGGGGACAGGGGGCCAATGAGCAGATCTTC. Protein product: CSVEGGQGANEQIF.

This clonotype has a count of ten or more. The CDR3 region has the DNA TGTGCCAGCAGCTTAGTTCAGTCGGGGGTGAACACTGAAGCTTTCTTT. As protein: CASSLVQSGVNTEAFF. The gene calls are TRBV7-9 and TRBJ1-1; a possible D gene is TRBD1 (5 bases). The CDR3 runs to 16 residues. V lost 1 base and J lost 0, with 12 bases in between. CDR1 is SEHNR and CDR2 is FQNEAQ in the germline V gene (reference sequence).

This clonotype was seen only a few times. This chain joins TRBV20-1 and TRBJ1-4, with a weak D call TRBD1 (5 bases). CDR1 and CDR2 (germline): DFQATT, SNEGSKA (reference sequence). The ends were cut back, 3 bases at V and 0 bases at J, with 5 bases in the middle. The CDR3 is 13 residues long. CDR3 protein: CSARDTTNEKLFF. CDR3 DNA: TGCAGTGCTAGGGACACAACTAATGAAAAACTGTTTTTT.